Each of the 21 T cell receptor beta chains below was sequenced from the same sample in a study of CD8+CD57+ T cells in acquired aplastic anemia. TCR beta VDJ combinations and CDR3 sequences were profiled from genomic DNA. Each CDR3 protein gets one entry after TCRdb re-called the reads with MiXCR. The top ten hold around 29% of the sample, which has 110,000 or so distinct CDR3 sequences, roughly 55% seen once. Patients selected for sequencing had displayed CD8+CD57+ cell expansion by flow cytometry. The sample comprised sorted CD4+, CD8+, or CD8+CD57+ T cells (not recorded which) from PBMCs. The receptors derive from a human donor with aplastic anemia.

The chain recombines TRBV5-1 with TRBJ1-1; D is uncertain. Germline V gene sequence: CDR1 SGHRS, CDR2 YFSETQ. This CDR3 is 11 amino acids long. V lost 5 bases and J 1 base, leaving 3 bases between the germline ends. The CDR3 sequence: CASRENTEAFF. The CDR3 nucleotides are TGCGCCAGCAGAGAGAACACTGAAGCTTTCTTT.

This clonotype was detected once. The genes are TRBV20-1 and TRBJ2-5, with TRBD2 identical over 12 bases. The germline V gene has CDR1 DFQATT and CDR2 SNEGSKA (reference sequence). The CDR3 totals 15 residues. The V segment lost 5 bases and the J segment 7 bases; nucleotides outside the gene matches: 11. CDR3 loop: CSAPPETSGSGTQYF. CDR3 coding DNA: TGCAGTGCTCCCCCCGAGACTAGCGGGAGTGGGACCCAGTACTTC.

The chain recombines TRBV27 with TRBJ1-2; the D gene is possibly TRBD1 (5 bases). The CDR3 length is 13 residues. CDR1 and CDR2 from the germline V gene are MNHEY and SMNVEV (reference sequence). V lost 3 bases to trimming and J lost 6 bases, with 11 bases between them. The CDR3 DNA reads TGTGCCAGCAGTTTTTCCAGGGAGGATGGCTACACCTTC. Protein: CASSFSREDGYTF.

The table lists this clonotype with many counts. The chain combines TRBV7-9 with TRBJ1-5; D remains unclear. Trimming shortened V by 3 bases and J by 7 bases, and 7 bases separated the two germline ends. The germline V gene encodes CDR1 SEHNR and CDR2 FQNEAQ (reference sequence). This CDR3 has 12 residues. CDR3 region: CASSLMSQPQHF. CDR3 nucleotide sequence: TGTGCCAGCAGCTTGATGTCGCAGCCCCAGCATTTT.

V is TRBV4-2 and J is TRBJ1-6; the match to TRBD1 covers 9 bases. The ends lost 4 bases at V and 7 bases at J; junction bases unmatched: 8. This CDR3 spans 16 amino acids. Germline V gene lookup returns CDR1 LGHNA and CDR2 YNFKEQ. DNA for the CDR3: TGTGCCAGCAGCCCCAGTCCGGGACAGGGAAATTCACCCCTCCACTTT. Its protein is CASSPSPGQGNSPLHF.

The V and J genes are TRBV10-3 and TRBJ2-7, with 8 bases fitting TRBD1. CDR1 is ENHRY and CDR2 is SYGVKD in the germline V gene. J gave up 0 bases and V 2 bases, and 6 bases lay outside the gene matches. CDR3 size: 16 residues. The CDR3 coding sequence is TGTGCCATCAGTGAGGTCCACAGGGGGAGCTCCTACGAGCAGTACTTC. Protein: CAISEVHRGSSYEQYF.

This clonotype was recorded at least ten times. This sequence joins TRBV9 and TRBJ1-6, with 7 nucleotides matching TRBD1. Unmatched junction bases numbered 10, after V lost 0 bases and J lost 7 bases. CDR3 length: 17 residues. CDR1 and CDR2 (germline): SGDLS, YYNGEE. The CDR3, as DNA: TGTGCCAGCAGCGTAGCTGACAGGGCAAGGGTAAATTCACCCCTCCACTTT. As protein: CASSVADRARVNSPLHF.

The V and J genes are TRBV4-3 and TRBJ2-3; D possibly uses TRBD1 or TRBD2 (5 bases each). The CDR3 is 14 residues long. The V end was cut by 1 base, the J end by 8 bases, with 13 bases between. Germline values: CDR1 LGHNA, CDR2 YSLEER. CDR3 loop: CASSQVWTGTTQYF. In DNA, the CDR3 is TGCGCCAGCAGCCAAGTATGGACCGGGACTACGCAGTATTTT.

There are a few counts of this clonotype. J is TRBJ1-2 and V is TRBV18, with D possibly being TRBD1 (6 bases). The CDR3 length is 15 residues. CDR1 is KGHSH and CDR2 is LQKENI in the germline V gene. V gave up 1 base and J gave up 3 bases, with 12 bases separating them. The CDR3 DNA is TGTGCCAGCTCACCACTCCAGGGGTCTGACTATGGCTACACCTTC. Translation gives CASSPLQGSDYGYTF.

The chain employs TRBV7-9 and TRBJ1-1; no clear D. Germline-derived CDR1 and CDR2 are SEHNR and FQNEAQ (reference sequence). This CDR3 has 12 residues. Trimming shortened V by 7 bases and J by 0 bases, and 6 bases separated the two germline ends. In DNA form, the CDR3 reads TGTGCCAGCACGCACATGAACACTGAAGCTTTCTTT. Protein: CASTHMNTEAFF.

The chain employs TRBV19 and TRBJ2-1; D is possibly TRBD2 (6 bases). Trimming pared 4 bases from V and 0 bases from J, leaving 13 bases between. CDR1 LNHDA and CDR2 SQIVND come from the germline V gene (reference sequence). The CDR3 is 16 amino acids. The CDR3 bases are TGTGCCAGTAGTAATGAACTAGCAGACTCCTACAATGAGCAGTTCTTC. It is translated as CASSNELADSYNEQFF.

V is TRBV29-1 and J is TRBJ2-5, with D unresolved. The V end lost 4 bases, the J end lost 2 bases, and 11 bases lay between the germline ends. The CDR3 consists of 13 residues. CDR1 SQVTM and CDR2 ANQGSEA come from the germline V gene. CDR3 nucleotides: TGCAGCGTTGCAAGAACAGTTCAAGAGACCCAGTACTTC. Protein: CSVARTVQETQYF.

V gene TRBV5-1 combines with J gene TRBJ1-2, with D perhaps TRBD1 (6 bases). Germline CDR1 and CDR2: SGHRS and YFSETQ. The CDR3 is 14 residues long. V was trimmed by 7 bases and J by 6 bases, leaving 19 bases between them. CDR3 DNA: TGCGCCAGCGCTGGGGGGGCTCTCTTTGATGGCTACACCTTC. Amino acids: CASAGGALFDGYTF. Supplemented by reference TRBV5-1 and TRBJ1-2, the full variable domain reads KAGVTQTPRYLIKTRGQQVTLSCSPISGHRSVSWYQQTPGQGLQFLFEYFSETQRNKGNFPGRFSGRQFSNSRSEMNVSTLELGDSALYLCASAGGALFDGYTFGSGTRLTVV.

In its sample, this clonotype was seen a few times. This chain connects TRBV27 to TRBJ2-3; D might be TRBD1 or TRBD2, each matching 5 bases. The CDR3 contains 16 residues. Trimming removed 5 bases at V and 4 bases at J, with 19 bases between. Germline values: CDR1 MNHEY, CDR2 SMNVEV (reference sequence). The CDR3 here is CASSAPRPQGPDTQYF. The CDR3 bases are TGTGCCAGCAGTGCCCCGCGGCCTCAGGGACCAGATACGCAGTATTTT.

The chain couples TRBV15 to TRBJ2-3; unclear D gene. The CDR3 spans 12 residues. With 5 bases removed from V and 5 bases from J, the gap between germline ends came to 8 bases. In germline, CDR1 is LNHNV, CDR2 YYDKDF (reference sequence). CDR3 amino acids: CATSLGRDTQYF. The CDR3, as DNA: TGTGCCACCAGCCTCGGTAGAGATACGCAGTATTTT.

Regarding this clonotype: A read error may be the cause here, since a much bigger clone is one base away. The gene calls are TRBV5-6 and TRBJ1-4; 12 positions match TRBD1. Germline V gene lookup returns CDR1 SGHDT and CDR2 YYEEEE. V shed 4 bases, J shed 13 bases, and the junction held 8 bases outside the gene matches. The CDR3 is made up of 14 amino acids. The CDR3, as DNA: TGTGCCAGCAGCGTAGGGACAGGGGGCGTTGGACTGTTTTTT. Translation gives CASSVGTGGVGLFF.

The V gene is TRBV10-3, the J gene TRBJ1-2; D not certain. V shed 0 bases and J shed 0 bases, with 14 bases lying between them. CDR1 is ENHRY, CDR2 SYGVKD, per germline. The CDR3 is 17 amino acids. This CDR3 is CAISESNSRLANYGYTF. The CDR3 coding sequence is TGTGCCATCAGTGAGTCGAACAGCCGGCTAGCTAACTATGGCTACACCTTC.

The chain combines TRBV20-1 with TRBJ1-2; TRBD1 is a possible D gene (5 bases). The CDR3 totals 13 residues. Per germline, CDR1 DFQATT and CDR2 SNEGSKA (reference sequence). V shed 0 bases and J shed 6 bases, with 11 bases lying between them. The CDR3 here is CSARDQGLNGYTF. In DNA form, the CDR3 reads TGCAGTGCTAGAGATCAGGGCCTAAATGGCTACACCTTC.

The chain employs TRBV7-8 and TRBJ2-7; possible D gene TRBD2, 7 bases. The CDR3 is 16 amino acids. The V end was cut by 5 bases, the J end by 3 bases, with 20 bases between. Germline V gene data show CDR1 as SGHVS and CDR2 as FQNEAQ. The CDR3 nucleotides read TGTGCCAGCAGCCGACTAACGGGGGGACACCTCTACGAGCAGTACTTC. Protein sequence: CASSRLTGGHLYEQYF.

CDR3 in DNA: TGTGCCAGCAAGTCTGGAAACACCATATATTTT. It is translated as CASKSGNTIYF. The V call is TRBV9, the J call TRBJ1-3; D call uncertain. CDR1 and CDR2 (germline): SGDLS, YYNGEE. The CDR3 has 11 amino acids. Trimming stripped 6 bases from V and 1 base from J, with 2 bases between.

The chain uses TRBV2 and TRBJ2-7; 7 bases fit TRBD1. The CDR3 is made up of 14 amino acids. Germline lookup yields CDR1 SNHLY and CDR2 FYNNEI. J was trimmed by 0 bases and V by 3 bases; bases with no gene match: 2. CDR3 region: CASSDWTGSYEQYF. The DNA of the CDR3 is TGTGCCAGCAGTGATTGGACAGGCTCCTACGAGCAGTACTTC.